These 20 T cell receptor beta chains were all obtained from the same sample, sequenced in a study of T cells expressing NK-cell markers. From the 5' RACE reads, TCRdb lists one entry per CDR3 protein and no DNA. With 550,000 to 600,000 distinct CDR3 sequences in the sample, the ten largest clones hold roughly 3.6%. Sequencing was carried out using blood T cells: a sorted CD56 or NKG2C T cell subset, CD4+ or CD8+ T cells, or bulk PBMC T cells (not recorded which). These receptors were obtained from a man aged 18 to 35 in good health.

The J gene is TRBJ2-1, the V gene TRBV3-1; TCRdb outputs TRBD2, but without DNA this stays unchecked. The CDR3 has 18 amino acids. Germline lookup yields CDR1 LGHDT and CDR2 YNNKEL (reference sequence). The CDR3 sequence is CASSQWALRTSGNNEQFF.

The chain uses TRBV3-1 and TRBJ2-5; TCRdb's assignment of TRBD2 cannot be checked, as there is no DNA. There are 15 residues in the CDR3. Germline V lookup: CDR1 LGHDT, CDR2 YNNKEL (reference sequence). CDR3 loop: CASSLSGRIEETQYF.

The J gene is TRBJ2-2, the V gene TRBV5-1; TCRdb selects TRBD2, and the lack of DNA leaves this call unchecked. The germline V gene encodes CDR1 SGHRS and CDR2 YFSETQ. The CDR3 extends over 16 amino acids. CDR3 sequence: CASSLVALAGAGELFF.

The chain employs TRBV7-9 and TRBJ2-7; TCRdb designates TRBD2, a call that cannot be tested without DNA. CDR1 is SEHNR and CDR2 is FQNEAQ in the germline V gene (reference sequence). The CDR3 has 17 residues. The CDR3 sequence is CASSFGTSGGSSYEQYF.

The rearrangement uses TRBV20-1 and TRBJ2-1; as DNA is missing, the TRBD2 call by TCRdb cannot be tested. From germline, CDR1 is DFQATT and CDR2 SNEGSKA (reference sequence). The CDR3 has 16 amino acids. The CDR3 loop is CSASPRPREVPPEQFF.

The chain carries TRBV18 and TRBJ2-1; absent DNA, TCRdb's TRBD2 call cannot be checked. The germline gives CDR1 KGHSH, CDR2 LQKENI. The CDR3 has 13 amino acids. This CDR3 reads CASSPPANNEQFF.

The J gene is TRBJ2-4, the V gene TRBV12-3 or TRBV12-4; the TRBD1 assignment by TCRdb is unverifiable without DNA. This CDR3 region has 17 residues. The CDR3 sequence is CASSSLRRQTGKNIQYF.

This chain connects TRBV20-1 to TRBJ2-5; the D call from TCRdb, TRBD1, cannot be confirmed without DNA. The CDR3 runs to 13 residues. The germline V gene has CDR1 DFQATT and CDR2 SNEGSKA (reference sequence). The CDR3 sequence: CSAPNRVRETQYF.

This sequence joins TRBV20-1 and TRBJ2-7. The length of the CDR3 is 14 residues. The germline CDR1 and CDR2 sequences are DFQATT and SNEGSKA (reference sequence). The CDR3 sequence is CSASSPQNSYEQYF.

V is TRBV20-1 and J is TRBJ2-7; TCRdb designates TRBD1, a call that cannot be tested without DNA. The CDR3 is 13 residues long. CDR1 is DFQATT and CDR2 is SNEGSKA in the germline V gene (reference sequence). The CDR3 loop is CSVGQGELYEQYF.

V and J are TRBV24-1 and TRBJ2-3; lacking DNA, the TRBD1 call made by TCRdb goes unchecked. CDR3 length: 15 amino acids. Germline lookup yields CDR1 KGHDR and CDR2 SFDVKD. The CDR3 sequence: CATSGAAPLGDTQYF.

The genes are TRBV3-1 and TRBJ2-1; TCRdb calls TRBD2, which cannot be checked without DNA. The CDR3 contains 16 residues. Per germline, CDR1 LGHDT and CDR2 YNNKEL (reference sequence). CDR3: CASNSGWSREKSEQFF.

The rearrangement uses TRBV20-1 and TRBJ1-5; TCRdb calls TRBD1, which cannot be checked without DNA. Per germline, CDR1 DFQATT and CDR2 SNEGSKA (reference sequence). The CDR3 contains 15 residues. CDR3 region: CSAPNAGQRNQPQHF.

The chain uses TRBV7-2 and TRBJ2-7; the TCRdb call, TRBD1, lacks DNA for checking. Germline lookup yields CDR1 SGHTA and CDR2 FQGNSA. The length of the CDR3 is 14 residues. The CDR3: CASSRDRRSYEQYF.

The chain links TRBV5-6 to TRBJ2-1; TCRdb reports TRBD2, a call that lacks DNA to check it against. Germline assignment: CDR1 SGHDT and CDR2 YYEEEE. The CDR3 totals 18 residues. This CDR3 is CASSSTTSGRASYNEQFF.

V gene TRBV19 combines with J gene TRBJ1-5. Germline loops: CDR1 LNHDA, CDR2 SQIVND (reference sequence). This CDR3 region has 16 residues. CDR3 in amino acids: CASSITAAVGNQPQHF.

This chain uses TRBV7-2 with TRBJ2-7; TCRdb proposes TRBD1, but this gene call is untestable without DNA. Per germline, CDR1 SGHTA and CDR2 FQGNSA. The CDR3 has 16 amino acids. The CDR3 spells CASSSAGTGVYYEQYF. The whole variable domain, remainder taken from reference TRBV7-2 and TRBJ2-7, is GAGVSQSPSNKVTEKGKDVELRCDPISGHTALYWYRQSLGQGLEFLIYFQGNSAPDKSGLPSDRFSAERTGGSVSTLTIQRTQQEDSAVYLCASSSAGTGVYYEQYFGPGTRLTVT.

The J gene is TRBJ2-1, the V gene TRBV7-8; absent DNA, TCRdb's TRBD1 call cannot be checked. This CDR3 has 14 residues. CDR1 is SGHVS and CDR2 is FQNEAQ in the germline V gene. CDR3 residues: CASSFSGGSNEQFF.

The chain employs TRBV18 and TRBJ1-6; checking the TCRdb D call of TRBD1 is not possible without DNA. Germline-derived CDR1 and CDR2 are KGHSH and LQKENI. This CDR3 region has 13 residues. CDR3 residues: CASSPIGASPLHF.

The chain couples TRBV19 to TRBJ2-1; TCRdb reports TRBD1, a call that lacks DNA to check it against. The CDR3 has 15 amino acids. Germline CDR1 and CDR2: LNHDA and SQIVND (reference sequence). This CDR3 is CASLRRTGGYNEQFF.